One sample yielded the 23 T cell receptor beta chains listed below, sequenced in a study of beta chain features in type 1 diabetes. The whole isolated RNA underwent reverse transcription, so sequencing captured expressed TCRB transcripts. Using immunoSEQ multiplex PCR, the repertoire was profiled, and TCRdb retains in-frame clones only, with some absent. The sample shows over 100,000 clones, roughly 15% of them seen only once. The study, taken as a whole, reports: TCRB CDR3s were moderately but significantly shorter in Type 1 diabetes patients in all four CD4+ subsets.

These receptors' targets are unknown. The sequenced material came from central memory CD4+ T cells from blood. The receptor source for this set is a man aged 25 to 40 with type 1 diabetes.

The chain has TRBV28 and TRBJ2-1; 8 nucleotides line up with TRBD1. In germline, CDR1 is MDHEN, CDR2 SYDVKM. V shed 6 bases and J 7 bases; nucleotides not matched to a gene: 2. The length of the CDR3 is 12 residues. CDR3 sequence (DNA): TGTGCCAGCAGGACAGGGGTGAATGAGCAGTTCTTC. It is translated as CASRTGVNEQFF.

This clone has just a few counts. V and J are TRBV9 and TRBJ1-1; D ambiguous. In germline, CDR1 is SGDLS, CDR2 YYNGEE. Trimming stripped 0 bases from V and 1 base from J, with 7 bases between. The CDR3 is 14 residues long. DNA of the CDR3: TGTGCCAGCAGCGTAGTCCCCGGGAACACTGAAGCTTTCTTT. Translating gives CASSVVPGNTEAFF. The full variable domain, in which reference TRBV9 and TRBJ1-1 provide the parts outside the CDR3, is DSGVTQTPKHLITATGQRVTLRCSPRSGDLSVYWYQQSLDQGLQFLIQYYNGEERAKGNILERFSAQQFPDLHSELNLSSLELGDSALYFCASSVVPGNTEAFFGQGTRLTVV.

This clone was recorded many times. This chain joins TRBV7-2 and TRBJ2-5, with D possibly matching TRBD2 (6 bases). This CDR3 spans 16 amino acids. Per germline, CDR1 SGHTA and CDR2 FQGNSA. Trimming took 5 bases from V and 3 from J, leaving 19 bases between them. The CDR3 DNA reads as TGTGCCAGCAGCATCGGAGCCGGGACGGGAGAAGAGACCCAGTACTTC. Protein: CASSIGAGTGEETQYF.

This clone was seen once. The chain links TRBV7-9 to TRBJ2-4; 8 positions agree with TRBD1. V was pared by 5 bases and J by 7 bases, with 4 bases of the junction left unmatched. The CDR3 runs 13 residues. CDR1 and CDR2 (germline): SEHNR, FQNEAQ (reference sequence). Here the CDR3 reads CASSRTGWNIQYF. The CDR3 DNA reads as TGTGCCAGCAGCAGGACAGGGTGGAACATTCAGTACTTC.

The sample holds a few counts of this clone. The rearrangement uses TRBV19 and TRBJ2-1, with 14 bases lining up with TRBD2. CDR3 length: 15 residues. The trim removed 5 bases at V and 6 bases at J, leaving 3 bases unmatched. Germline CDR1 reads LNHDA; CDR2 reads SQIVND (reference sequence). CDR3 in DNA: TGTGCCAGTAGTCGGACTAGCGGGGGGCTCAATGAGCAGTTCTTC. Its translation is CASSRTSGGLNEQFF.

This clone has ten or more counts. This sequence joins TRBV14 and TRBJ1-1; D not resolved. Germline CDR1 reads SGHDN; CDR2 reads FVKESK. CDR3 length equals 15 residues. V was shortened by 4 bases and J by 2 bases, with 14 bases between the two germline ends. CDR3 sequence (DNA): TGTGCCAGCAGCCCATTCGACGAAGGCAACACTGAAGCTTTCTTT. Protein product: CASSPFDEGNTEAFF.

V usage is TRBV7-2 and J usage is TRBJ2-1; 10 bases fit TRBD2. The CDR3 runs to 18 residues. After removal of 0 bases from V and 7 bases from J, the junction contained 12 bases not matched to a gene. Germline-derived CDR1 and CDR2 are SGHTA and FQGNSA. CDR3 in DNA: TGTGCCAGCAGCTTAGCGCCAGCGGGGGGGATGGGATTGAATGAGCAGTTCTTC. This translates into CASSLAPAGGMGLNEQFF. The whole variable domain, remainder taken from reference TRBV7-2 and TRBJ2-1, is GAGVSQSPSNKVTEKGKDVELRCDPISGHTALYWYRQSLGQGLEFLIYFQGNSAPDKSGLPSDRFSAERTGGSVSTLTIQRTQQEDSAVYLCASSLAPAGGMGLNEQFFGPGTRLTVL.

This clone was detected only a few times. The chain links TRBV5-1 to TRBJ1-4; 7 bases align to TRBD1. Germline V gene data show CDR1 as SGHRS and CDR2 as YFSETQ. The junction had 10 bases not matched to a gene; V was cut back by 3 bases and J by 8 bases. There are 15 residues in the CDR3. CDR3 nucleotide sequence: TGCGCCAGCAGCTCCAATACAGGGGAGGAGGAAAAACTGTTTTTT. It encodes CASSSNTGEEEKLFF.

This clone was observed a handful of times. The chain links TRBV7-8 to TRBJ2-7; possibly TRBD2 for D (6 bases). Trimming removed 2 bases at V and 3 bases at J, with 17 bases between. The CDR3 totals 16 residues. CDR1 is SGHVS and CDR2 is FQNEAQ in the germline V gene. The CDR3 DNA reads TGTGCCAGCAGCTTAAGCGGGCAGAAGGGCAACTACGAGCAGTACTTC. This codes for CASSLSGQKGNYEQYF.

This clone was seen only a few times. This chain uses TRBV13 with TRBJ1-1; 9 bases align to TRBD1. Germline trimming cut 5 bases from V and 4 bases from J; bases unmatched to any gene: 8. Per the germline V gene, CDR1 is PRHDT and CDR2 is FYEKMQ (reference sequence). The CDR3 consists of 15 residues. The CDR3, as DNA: TGTGCCAGCAGCACCTACAGGGGGCGCATCACTGAAGCTTTCTTT. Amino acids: CASSTYRGRITEAFF.

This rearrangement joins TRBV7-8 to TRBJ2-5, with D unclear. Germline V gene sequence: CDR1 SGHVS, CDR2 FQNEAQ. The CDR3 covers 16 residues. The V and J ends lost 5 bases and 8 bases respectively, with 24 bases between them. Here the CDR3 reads CASSHHRTEAIRTQYF. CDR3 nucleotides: TGTGCCAGCAGCCACCATCGGACGGAAGCAATCAGAACCCAGTACTTC.

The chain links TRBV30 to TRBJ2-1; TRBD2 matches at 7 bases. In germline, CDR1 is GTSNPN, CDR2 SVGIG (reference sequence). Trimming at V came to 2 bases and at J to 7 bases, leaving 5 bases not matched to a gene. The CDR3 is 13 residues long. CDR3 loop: CAWSTRLANEQFF. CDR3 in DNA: TGTGCCTGGAGTACACGACTAGCAAATGAGCAGTTCTTC.

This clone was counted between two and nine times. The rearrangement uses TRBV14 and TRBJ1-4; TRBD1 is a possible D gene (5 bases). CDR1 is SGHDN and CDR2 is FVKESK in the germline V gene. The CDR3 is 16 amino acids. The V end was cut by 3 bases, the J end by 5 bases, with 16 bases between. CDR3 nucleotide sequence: TGTGCCAGCAGCCAGGGACCGCTGGGAGGGAATGAAAAACTGTTTTTT. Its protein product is CASSQGPLGGNEKLFF.

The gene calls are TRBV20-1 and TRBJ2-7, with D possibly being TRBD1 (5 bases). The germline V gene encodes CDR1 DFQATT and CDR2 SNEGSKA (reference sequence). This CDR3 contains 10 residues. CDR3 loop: CRPPGYEQYF. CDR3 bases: TGCAGGCCCCCAGGGTACGAGCAGTACTTC.

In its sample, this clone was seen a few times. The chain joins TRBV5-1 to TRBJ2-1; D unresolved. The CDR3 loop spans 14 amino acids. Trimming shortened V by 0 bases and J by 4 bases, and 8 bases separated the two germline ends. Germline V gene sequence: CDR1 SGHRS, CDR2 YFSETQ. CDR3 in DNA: TGCGCCAGCAGCTTGGTGGACGGATACAATGAGCAGTTCTTC. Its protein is CASSLVDGYNEQFF.

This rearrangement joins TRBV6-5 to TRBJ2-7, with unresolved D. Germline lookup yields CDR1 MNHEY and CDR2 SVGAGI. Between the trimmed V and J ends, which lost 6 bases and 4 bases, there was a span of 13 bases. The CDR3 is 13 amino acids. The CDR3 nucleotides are TGTGCCAGCAGCTGGTCGGACGGGTACGAGCAGTACTTC. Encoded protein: CASSWSDGYEQYF.

CDR3 residues: CASSPASSSYEQYF. CDR3 nucleotide sequence: TGCGCCAGCAGCCCCGCGTCGAGCTCCTACGAGCAGTACTTC. This chain connects TRBV4-3 to TRBJ2-7; D uncertain. V lost 4 bases to trimming and J lost 0 bases, with 10 bases between them. CDR3 size: 14 residues. CDR1 LGHNA and CDR2 YSLEER come from the germline V gene.

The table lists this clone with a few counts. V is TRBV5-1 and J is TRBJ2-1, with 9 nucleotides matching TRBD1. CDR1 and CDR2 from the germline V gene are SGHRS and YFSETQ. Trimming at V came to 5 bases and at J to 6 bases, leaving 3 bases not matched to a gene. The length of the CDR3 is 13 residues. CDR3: CASRLDRGNEQFF. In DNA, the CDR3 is TGCGCCAGCAGACTGGACAGGGGCAATGAGCAGTTCTTC.

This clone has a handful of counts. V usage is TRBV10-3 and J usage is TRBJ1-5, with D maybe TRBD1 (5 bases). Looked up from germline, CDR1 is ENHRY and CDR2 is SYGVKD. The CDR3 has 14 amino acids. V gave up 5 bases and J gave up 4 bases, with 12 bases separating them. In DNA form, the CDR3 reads TGTGCCATCAGTCGGGCAGGGCCTAATCAGCCCCAGCATTTT. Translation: CAISRAGPNQPQHF.

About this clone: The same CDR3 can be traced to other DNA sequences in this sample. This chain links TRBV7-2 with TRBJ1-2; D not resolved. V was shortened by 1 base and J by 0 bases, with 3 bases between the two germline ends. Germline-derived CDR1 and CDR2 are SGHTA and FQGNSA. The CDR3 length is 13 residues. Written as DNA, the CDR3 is TGTGCCAGCAGCTTAGACTCTAACTATGGCTACACCTTC. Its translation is CASSLDSNYGYTF. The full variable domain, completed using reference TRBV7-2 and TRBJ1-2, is GAGVSQSPSNKVTEKGKDVELRCDPISGHTALYWYRQSLGQGLEFLIYFQGNSAPDKSGLPSDRFSAERTGGSVSTLTIQRTQQEDSAVYLCASSLDSNYGYTFGSGTRLTVV.

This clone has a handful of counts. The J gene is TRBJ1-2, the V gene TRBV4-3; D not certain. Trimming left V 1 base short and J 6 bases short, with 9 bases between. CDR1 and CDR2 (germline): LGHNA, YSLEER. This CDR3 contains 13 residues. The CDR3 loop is CASSQVGSDGYTF. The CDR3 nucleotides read TGCGCCAGCAGCCAAGTGGGTTCCGATGGCTACACCTTC.

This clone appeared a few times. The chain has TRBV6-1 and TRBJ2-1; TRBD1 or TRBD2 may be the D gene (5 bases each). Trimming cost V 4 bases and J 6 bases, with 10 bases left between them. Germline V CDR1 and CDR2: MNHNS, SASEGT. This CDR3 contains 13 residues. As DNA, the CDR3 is TGTGCCAGCAGTGGGGGACCAGGCAATGAGCAGTTCTTC. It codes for CASSGGPGNEQFF.

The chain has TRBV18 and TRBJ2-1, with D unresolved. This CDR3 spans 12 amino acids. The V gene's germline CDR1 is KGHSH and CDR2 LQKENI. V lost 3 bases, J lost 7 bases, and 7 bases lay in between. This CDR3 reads CASSPVSNEQFF. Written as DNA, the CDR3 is TGTGCCAGCTCACCCGTAAGTAATGAGCAGTTCTTC.